This TCR beta chain stems from a study of radiotherapy plus CTLA-4 blockade in lung cancer. Study details: In about 20% of patients, objective responses were seen; 31% had disease control.

This clone was observed a few times. What it binds is not known. Notes on the study in general: Some TCR clones had been derived from tumors. These clones expanded in peripheral blood after radiotherapy plus ipilimumab.

Repertoires were generated with immunoSEQ multiplex PCR, while TCRdb's copy carries only in-frame clones and drops some. The sample records 95,000 to 150,000 clones, about 87% being singletons. The CDR3 length is 18 residues. The V and J ends lost 6 bases and 0 bases, in that order; junction bases with no gene match: 10. Per germline, CDR1 MNHEY and CDR2 SMNVEV (reference sequence). Sequenced material: peripheral blood, taken from a patient treated with radiotherapy plus ipilimumab. The chain is built from TRBV27 and TRBJ2-3; 12 bases agree with TRBD2. This TCR derives from a human donor with non-small cell lung cancer that progressed on radiotherapy plus ipilimumab. Here the CDR3 reads CASSARTSGVTSTDTQYF. Written as DNA, the CDR3 is TGTGCCAGCAGCGCTCGGACTAGCGGGGTAACTAGCACAGATACGCAGTATTTT.